Following are 4 T cell receptor beta chains from one sample sequenced in a study of response to subunit inactivated influenza vaccine. One entry per CDR3 protein, called by TCRdb with MiXCR from the RT-PCR reads. This sample has roughly 540,000 distinct CDR3 sequences, with under 30% found just once. The same specimen was also included in a second study, on T cells expressing NK-cell markers. That report notes: 5'RACE template switching with UMIs produced the TCR beta cDNA.

Sample: CD4+ T cells sorted from PBMCs, taken 11 to 12 days after vaccination. The source of these receptors is a man between 45 and 60 years old who received an inactivated influenza vaccine.

This chain links TRBV27 with TRBJ2-5, with TRBD1 as a possible D gene (5 bases). The germline gives CDR1 MNHEY, CDR2 SMNVEV (reference sequence). Trimming shortened V by 4 bases and J by 2 bases, and 20 bases separated the two germline ends. CDR3 size: 17 residues. CDR3 loop: CASSYRHTTRQQETQYF. Written as DNA, the CDR3 is TGTGCCAGCAGTTACAGGCACACAACGAGACAGCAAGAGACCCAGTACTTC.

This clonotype has just a few counts. V gene TRBV14 combines with J gene TRBJ2-3, with 8 nucleotides matching TRBD2. This CDR3 contains 17 residues. Germline V lookup: CDR1 SGHDN, CDR2 FVKESK. V lost 1 base and J lost 3; bases outside the gene matches: 9. The CDR3 DNA sequence: TGTGCCAGCAGCCAAGGAGGGGATGGCGGGAGGACAGATACGCAGTATTTT. Its protein is CASSQGGDGGRTDTQYF.

The rearrangement joins TRBV4-1 to TRBJ1-1, with a possible D match to TRBD1 (5 bases). CDR3 length: 15 amino acids. Trimming pared 2 bases from V and 5 bases from J, leaving 15 bases between. Germline V gives CDR1 MGHRA, CDR2 YSYEKL. The CDR3 region is CASSQLYRLRTEAFF. The CDR3 region has the DNA TGCGCCAGCAGCCAACTCTACAGGCTGAGGACTGAAGCTTTCTTT.

The J gene is TRBJ2-3, the V gene TRBV6-2 or TRBV6-3, with D possibly being TRBD1 or TRBD2 (6 bases each). This CDR3 is 16 amino acids long. In germline, CDR1 is MNHEY, CDR2 SVGEGT. V shed 8 bases and J shed 1 base, with 19 bases lying between them. The DNA for the CDR3 is TGTGCCAGCTCCCAATGGAGGGGACAAGGCACAGATACGCAGTATTTT. Protein product: CASSQWRGQGTDTQYF.